The 4 T cell receptor beta chains below all came from one sample that was sequenced in a study of blood T cells in healthy people across ages. With a J-beta primer mix and a sample-barcoded 5' primer, a second PCR ran about 7 to 12 cycles. TCRdb redid the calling of the 5' RACE reads with MiXCR, one entry per CDR3 protein. This sample yields about 1,800,000 distinct CDR3 sequences, of which roughly 30% are seen a single time; 7.7% belongs to the top ten. The sequenced sample consisted of blood. The source of these receptors is a woman in her twenties or thirties in good health.

For the CDR3, the DNA is TGCGCCAGCAGCGCGACAGTTCACTCTGGGGCCAACGTCCTGACTTTC. Translating it yields CASSATVHSGANVLTF. This chain joins TRBV5-1 and TRBJ2-6; maybe TRBD1 (5 bases). The V and J ends lost 4 bases and 0 bases respectively, with 11 bases between them. Germline V gene data show CDR1 as SGHRS and CDR2 as YFSETQ. The length of the CDR3 is 16 residues.

This chain uses TRBV20-1 with TRBJ2-5, with D maybe TRBD2 (6 bases). CDR3 length: 18 amino acids. Trimming removed 4 bases at V and 5 bases at J, with 29 bases between. The V gene's germline CDR1 is DFQATT and CDR2 SNEGSKA (reference sequence). The CDR3 DNA reads TGCAGTGCTATTAACAGTGAGGTCGCGGGAATAGGGCCGGAGACCCAGTACTTC. This gives the protein CSAINSEVAGIGPETQYF.

The table lists this clonotype with a few counts. This rearrangement joins TRBV6-5 to TRBJ2-6; tentatively, D is TRBD2 (5 bases). The CDR3 is made up of 20 amino acids. CDR1 and CDR2 (germline): MNHEY, SVGAGI. Trimming left V 0 bases short and J 0 bases short, with 18 bases between. The CDR3 loop reads CASSYSREFPQVSGANVLTF. CDR3 DNA sequence: TGTGCCAGCAGTTACTCGAGGGAATTTCCGCAGGTCTCTGGGGCCAACGTCCTGACTTTC.

This clonotype has more than one count but fewer than ten. The chain links TRBV20-1 to TRBJ2-7; D not resolved. CDR3 length: 13 amino acids. Germline V gene lookup returns CDR1 DFQATT and CDR2 SNEGSKA (reference sequence). The germline V and J ends were trimmed by 5 bases and 0 bases, with 11 bases remaining between them. The CDR3: CSASRVPSYEQYF. In DNA, the CDR3 is TGCAGTGCTTCCCGGGTCCCCTCCTACGAGCAGTACTTC.